These 27 T cell receptor beta chains originate from one sample sequenced in a study of T-cell reconstitution after alpha-beta-depleted transplantation in children. This sample's TCRbeta library carried unique molecular identifier barcodes. MiXCR, applied by TCRdb to the PCR reads, yields one record per CDR3 protein. The sample holds a few hundred thousand distinct CDR3 sequences, 10% to 15% seen once. Sequencing used PBMCs, mostly from graft donor cells, obtained 360 days after TCRalphabeta/CD19-depleted stem cell transplant. Receptors originate from a male patient younger than 18 who had a stem cell transplant for acute myeloid leukemia, so the T cells may come from the graft donor.

A few counts support this clonotype. The CDR3 here is CASSLSQVSTYEQYF. As DNA, the CDR3 is TGTGCCAGCAGCTTAAGCCAGGTTTCGACCTACGAGCAGTACTTC. The chain joins TRBV7-3 to TRBJ2-7; D ambiguous. CDR1 is SGHTA, CDR2 FQGTGA, per germline. The CDR3 runs to 15 residues. Trimming pared 1 base from V and 2 bases from J, leaving 12 bases between. The full variable domain, completed using reference TRBV7-3 and TRBJ2-7, is GAGVSQTPSNKVTEKGKYVELRCDPISGHTALYWYRQSLGQGPEFLIYFQGTGAADDSGLPNDRFFAVRPEGSVSTLKIQRTERGDSAVYLCASSLSQVSTYEQYFGPGTRLTVT.

This clonotype was counted only a few times. The rearrangement joins TRBV2 to TRBJ2-7; the D gene could be TRBD1 or TRBD2 (5 bases each). V lost 2 bases to trimming and J lost 0 bases, with 14 bases between them. Looked up from germline, CDR1 is SNHLY and CDR2 is FYNNEI. There are 16 residues in the CDR3. The CDR3 sequence is CASSEWARGSSYEQYF. The CDR3 DNA sequence: TGTGCCAGCAGTGAATGGGCGAGGGGCAGCTCCTACGAGCAGTACTTC.

This clonotype was detected a few times. V and J are TRBV7-9 and TRBJ2-7, with 11 bases fitting TRBD2. The CDR3 has 15 residues. V gave up 1 base and J gave up 5 bases; unmatched junction bases: 4. Germline values: CDR1 SEHNR, CDR2 FQNEAQ (reference sequence). The CDR3 spells CASSLVLAGGDEQYF. The CDR3 DNA sequence: TGTGCCAGCAGCTTAGTCCTAGCGGGAGGAGACGAGCAGTACTTC.

The chain recombines TRBV11-2 with TRBJ2-2; the D is unclear. V was clipped by 1 base and J by 1 base, with 13 bases between them. This CDR3 has 17 residues. Germline V gene data show CDR1 as SGHAT and CDR2 as FQNNGV. CDR3 protein: CASSLVPLGKNTGELFF. CDR3 sequence (DNA): TGTGCCAGCAGCTTAGTCCCGTTGGGGAAGAACACCGGGGAGCTGTTTTTT.

This clonotype was detected only a few times. The chain has TRBV7-2 and TRBJ2-3; TRBD2 is a possible D gene (5 bases). Per the germline V gene, CDR1 is SGHTA and CDR2 is FQGNSA. The CDR3 runs 16 residues. Trimming removed 0 bases at V and 3 bases at J, with 13 bases between. CDR3 in amino acids: CASSLAWLAETDTQYF. The DNA for the CDR3 is TGTGCCAGCAGCTTAGCGTGGCTAGCAGAGACAGATACGCAGTATTTT.

Here the CDR3 reads CASSLAAANTGELFF. CDR3 bases: TGTGCCAGCAGCTTAGCGGCCGCGAACACCGGGGAGCTGTTTTTT. V gene TRBV7-2 combines with J gene TRBJ2-2, with D unresolved. The CDR3 sequence is 15 residues long. Germline V gives CDR1 SGHTA, CDR2 FQGNSA. V lost 0 bases and J lost 0, with 5 bases in between.

This clonotype was counted between two and nine times. This chain joins TRBV28 and TRBJ2-7; 7 bases fit TRBD1. The CDR3 is made up of 12 amino acids. Germline V lookup: CDR1 MDHEN, CDR2 SYDVKM. CDR3 region: CATGQTYYEQYF. The DNA for the CDR3 is TGTGCTACGGGACAGACCTACTACGAGCAGTACTTC. The variable domain in full, completed from reference TRBV28 and TRBJ2-7, reads DVKVTQSSRYLVKRTGEKVFLECVQDMDHENMFWYRQDPGLGLRLIYFSYDVKMKEKGDIPEGYSVSREKKERFSLILESASTNQTSMYLCATGQTYYEQYFGPGTRLTVT.

This clonotype was counted ten times or more. This chain joins TRBV27 and TRBJ2-3, with D tentatively TRBD2 (6 bases). V was shortened by 8 bases and J by 2 bases, with 20 bases between the two germline ends. CDR1 MNHEY and CDR2 SMNVEV come from the germline V gene (reference sequence). This CDR3 comprises 16 residues. CDR3: CASRQGLARYTDTQYF. The CDR3 DNA reads TGTGCCAGCCGACAAGGGCTAGCGCGATACACAGATACGCAGTATTTT.

There are a few counts of this clonotype. The chain joins TRBV6-2 or TRBV6-3 to TRBJ2-1; D is unresolved. CDR1 MNHEY and CDR2 SVGEGT come from the germline V gene. This CDR3 region has 15 residues. Trimming removed 0 bases at V and 7 bases at J, with 13 bases between. In nucleotides, the CDR3 is TGTGCCAGCAGTTACTCGAATGTGGGATTTAATGAGCAGTTCTTC. Protein: CASSYSNVGFNEQFF.

In this sample, this clonotype turned up many times. The gene calls are TRBV29-1 and TRBJ1-2; weak D call: TRBD1 (6 bases). V was shortened by 3 bases and J by 3 bases, with 11 bases between the two germline ends. Germline CDR1 and CDR2: SQVTM and ANQGSEA. CDR3 length: 13 amino acids. CDR3: CSVETDRHYGYTF. The CDR3 nucleotides read TGCAGCGTTGAGACCGACAGGCACTATGGCTACACCTTC.

The gene calls are TRBV25-1 and TRBJ1-1, with D unclear. There are 12 residues in the CDR3. The V end lost 5 bases, the J end lost 5 bases, and 9 bases lay between the germline ends. Germline values: CDR1 MGHDK, CDR2 SYGVNS. CDR3 DNA sequence: TGTGCCAGCAGTCGCCTGGGGACTGAAGCTTTCTTT. Translation gives CASSRLGTEAFF.

In this sample, this clonotype turned up a few times. V gene TRBV29-1 combines with J gene TRBJ2-7; unclear D gene. The germline gives CDR1 SQVTM, CDR2 ANQGSEA. There are 13 residues in the CDR3. The germline V and J ends were trimmed by 6 bases and 3 bases, with 15 bases remaining between them. The CDR3 nucleotides are TGCAGCGTCCTAAAGGTGGGAAACTACGAGCAGTACTTC. It encodes CSVLKVGNYEQYF.

The chain couples TRBV2 to TRBJ2-7; D unresolved. The CDR3 is 13 amino acids. The germline CDR1 and CDR2 sequences are SNHLY and FYNNEI. The CDR3 coding sequence is TGTGCAAGCACCCAGTGGAGCTCCTACGAGCAGTACGTC. Its protein product is CASTQWSSYEQYV.

This clonotype has a count of ten or more. This rearrangement joins TRBV15 to TRBJ2-7; the match to TRBD2 covers 10 bases. The CDR3 contains 14 residues. The trim removed 1 base at V and 3 bases at J, leaving 0 bases unmatched. The germline V gene encodes CDR1 LNHNV and CDR2 YYDKDF (reference sequence). For the CDR3, the DNA is TGTGCCACCAGCAGAGGGACTAGCGGCTACGAGCAGTACTTC. It translates to CATSRGTSGYEQYF.

In its sample, this clonotype was seen many times. CDR3 region: CSAIILAGLYNEQFF. The CDR3 DNA sequence: TGCAGTGCTATCATCCTAGCGGGCCTCTACAATGAGCAGTTCTTC. The chain recombines TRBV20-1 with TRBJ2-1, with TRBD2 matching over 8 bases. The CDR3 is made up of 15 amino acids. Germline V CDR1 and CDR2: DFQATT, SNEGSKA (reference sequence). V lost 4 bases, J lost 3 bases, and 8 bases stayed unmatched.

This clonotype was detected ten times or more. This chain uses TRBV20-1 with TRBJ2-1; TRBD2 might be the D (6 bases). Germline loops: CDR1 DFQATT, CDR2 SNEGSKA (reference sequence). This CDR3 has 17 residues. The ends were cut back, 0 bases at V and 4 bases at J, with 19 bases in the middle. The CDR3 loop reads CSARDPYLGGAYNEQFF. CDR3 bases: TGCAGTGCTAGAGACCCCTACCTTGGCGGGGCTTACAATGAGCAGTTCTTC.

V gene TRBV2 combines with J gene TRBJ1-2; D may be TRBD1 (6 bases). The germline CDR1 and CDR2 sequences are SNHLY and FYNNEI. V lost 7 bases to trimming and J lost 3 bases, with 12 bases between them. This CDR3 is 13 amino acids long. Written as DNA, the CDR3 is TGTGCCAGCATCCCCTCAGGGGACTATGGCTACACCTTC. Its protein is CASIPSGDYGYTF. Drawing the rest from reference TRBV2 and TRBJ1-2, the complete variable domain is EPEVTQTPSHQVTQMGQEVILRCVPISNHLYFYWYRQILGQKVEFLVSFYNNEISEKSEIFDDQFSVERPDGSNFTLKIRSTKLEDSAMYFCASIPSGDYGYTFGSGTRLTVV.

This clonotype was recorded a few times. For the CDR3, the DNA is TGCAGTGCTAGAGTTCTACAGGGGACCGGGGAGCTGTTTTTT. Encoded protein: CSARVLQGTGELFF. The chain uses TRBV20-1 and TRBJ2-2; TRBD1 matches 7 bases. This CDR3 has 14 residues. CDR1 DFQATT and CDR2 SNEGSKA come from the germline V gene (reference sequence). After removal of 1 base from V and 5 bases from J, the junction contained 4 bases not matched to a gene.

This clonotype was detected once. The chain is built from TRBV29-1 and TRBJ1-2; D gene unclear. This CDR3 has 13 residues. The V end lost 0 bases, the J end lost 8 bases, and 13 bases lay between the germline ends. Germline V gives CDR1 SQVTM, CDR2 ANQGSEA. This chain's CDR3 is CSVEDLGGGGYTF. CDR3 DNA: TGCAGCGTTGAAGATCTCGGTGGTGGCGGCTACACCTTC. The full variable domain, its missing parts supplied by reference TRBV29-1 and TRBJ1-2, is SAVISQKPSRDICQRGTSLTIQCQVDSQVTMMFWYRQQPGQSLTLIATANQGSEATYESGFVIDKFPISRPNLTFSTLTVSNMSPEDSSIYLCSVEDLGGGGYTFGSGTRLTVV.

This clonotype was detected a few times. The chain carries TRBV3-1 and TRBJ2-3; D may match TRBD1 or TRBD2 (6 bases each). In germline, CDR1 is LGHDT, CDR2 YNNKEL (reference sequence). The CDR3 runs to 15 residues. V dropped 4 bases and J dropped 5 bases, with 16 bases sitting between them. The CDR3: CASSPLLRGEDTQYF. In DNA form, the CDR3 reads TGTGCCAGCAGCCCGTTACTGAGGGGGGAAGATACGCAGTATTTT.

The chain has TRBV18 and TRBJ2-7; 7 bases align to TRBD1. The CDR3 is made up of 15 amino acids. CDR1 and CDR2 (germline): KGHSH, LQKENI. The J segment lost 0 bases and the V segment lost 8 bases, leaving 10 bases of the junction unmatched. The CDR3 sequence: CASSQGTASSYEQYF. The CDR3, as DNA: TGTGCCAGCAGCCAAGGGACAGCCTCCTCCTACGAGCAGTACTTC.

This clonotype has just a few counts. The chain joins TRBV7-2 to TRBJ2-3; D possibly matches TRBD1 or TRBD2 (5 bases each). This CDR3 spans 15 amino acids. Deletions cut 3 bases from V and 1 base from J, with 11 bases between. Germline V gene lookup returns CDR1 SGHTA and CDR2 FQGNSA. As DNA, the CDR3 is TGTGCCAGCAGCTTGGGGACGTGGGGCACAGATACGCAGTATTTT. It is translated as CASSLGTWGTDTQYF.

This chain links TRBV4-3 with TRBJ2-3; D is possibly TRBD2 (6 bases). In germline, CDR1 is LGHNA, CDR2 YSLEER. Trimming cost V 4 bases and J 2 bases, with 7 bases left between them. CDR3 length equals 13 residues. The CDR3 DNA sequence: TGCGCCAGCAGCCGGGGACTCACAGATACGCAGTATTTT. Translation: CASSRGLTDTQYF.

V gene TRBV28 combines with J gene TRBJ2-3; 9 nucleotides match TRBD2. Germline-derived CDR1 and CDR2 are MDHEN and SYDVKM. This CDR3 is built from 16 residues. J was trimmed by 3 bases and V by 5 bases; bases with no gene match: 9. CDR3 bases: TGTGCCAGCAGTGGGAATAGCGGGAGCGGTACAGATACGCAGTATTTT. It codes for CASSGNSGSGTDTQYF.

This clonotype was counted at least ten times. J is TRBJ2-3 and V is TRBV7-2; weak D call: TRBD2 (6 bases). Trimming left V 1 base short and J 8 bases short, with 10 bases between. Germline loops: CDR1 SGHTA, CDR2 FQGNSA. The length of the CDR3 is 13 residues. CDR3 region: CASSLGGDGTQYF. For the CDR3, the DNA is TGTGCCAGCAGCTTAGGGGGGGACGGTACGCAGTATTTT. The variable domain in full, completed from reference TRBV7-2 and TRBJ2-3, reads GAGVSQSPSNKVTEKGKDVELRCDPISGHTALYWYRQSLGQGLEFLIYFQGNSAPDKSGLPSDRFSAERTGGSVSTLTIQRTQQEDSAVYLCASSLGGDGTQYFGPGTRLTVL.

This clonotype was found many times. The chain combines TRBV4-3 with TRBJ2-7; 9 bases are a match to TRBD2. The CDR3 loop spans 18 amino acids. J gave up 4 bases and V 0 bases, and 13 bases lay outside the gene matches. Germline V gene sequence: CDR1 LGHNA, CDR2 YSLEER. The chain's CDR3 is CASSQDTLGLAGIYEQYF. CDR3 bases: TGCGCCAGCAGCCAAGATACCCTCGGGCTAGCGGGGATTTACGAGCAGTACTTC.

In its sample, this clonotype was seen a few times. A much larger clonotype is one base distant, so this may be a read error. This chain uses TRBV27 with TRBJ2-7; D unresolved. CDR3 length: 12 residues. Germline V lookup: CDR1 MNHEY, CDR2 SMNVEV (reference sequence). In nucleotides, the CDR3 is TGTGCCAGCAGGGGCGGCCCCTACGAGCAGCACTTC. Amino acids: CASRGGPYEQHF.